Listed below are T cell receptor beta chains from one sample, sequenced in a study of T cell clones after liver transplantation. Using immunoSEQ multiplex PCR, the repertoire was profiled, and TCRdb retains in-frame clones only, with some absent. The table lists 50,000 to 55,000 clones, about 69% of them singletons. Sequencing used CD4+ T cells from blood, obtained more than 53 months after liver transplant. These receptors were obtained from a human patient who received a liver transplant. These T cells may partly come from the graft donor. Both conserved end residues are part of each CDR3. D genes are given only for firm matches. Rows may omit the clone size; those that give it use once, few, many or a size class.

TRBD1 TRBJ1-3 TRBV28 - CASSILGQAHSGNTIYF TGTGCCAGCAGTATCTTGGGACAGGCCCACTCTGGAAACACCATATATTTT
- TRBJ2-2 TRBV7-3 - CASSPRRVPATGELFF TGTGCCAGCAGCCCGAGGCGGGTCCCCGCCACCGGGGAGCTGTTTTTT
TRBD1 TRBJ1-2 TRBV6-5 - CASSAPGQGTDGYTF TGTGCCAGCAGTGCACCGGGACAGGGGACCGATGGCTACACCTTC
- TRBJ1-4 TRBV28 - CASSPYPNGGRNEKLFF TGTGCCAGCAGTCCGTATCCCAACGGGGGACGGAATGAAAAACTGTTTTTT
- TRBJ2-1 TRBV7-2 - CASSLVHEQFF TGTGCCAGCAGCTTGGTCCATGAGCAGTTCTTC
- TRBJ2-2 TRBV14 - CASSHQGIRTGELFF TGTGCCAGCAGCCATCAGGGAATTCGCACCGGGGAGCTGTTTTTT
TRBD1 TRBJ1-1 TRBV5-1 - CASSLTNRGLTEAFF TGCGCCAGCAGCTTAACGAACAGGGGGCTTACTGAAGCTTTCTTT
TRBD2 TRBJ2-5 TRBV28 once CASTTEAGGRETQYF TGTGCCAGCACCACCGAAGCGGGGGGGCGAGAGACCCAGTACTTC
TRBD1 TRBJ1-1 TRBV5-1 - CASSPGTGDTEAFF TGCGCCAGCAGCCCTGGAACAGGGGACACTGAAGCTTTCTTT
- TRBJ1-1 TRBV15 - CATRPTLRAGLNTEAFF TGTGCCACACGACCAACCCTCAGGGCCGGGCTTAACACTGAAGCTTTCTTT
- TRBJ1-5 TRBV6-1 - CASSDRVSSNQPQHF TGTGCCAGCAGTGACAGGGTTTCTAGCAATCAGCCCCAGCATTTT
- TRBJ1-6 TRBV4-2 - CASSQDMGASSYNSPLHF TGTGCCAGCAGCCAAGATATGGGAGCGAGCTCCTATAATTCACCCCTCCACTTT
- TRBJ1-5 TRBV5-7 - CASSLKGNQPQHF TGTGCCAGCAGCTTGAAGGGTAACCAGCCCCAGCATTTT
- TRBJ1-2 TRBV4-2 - CASSQEGDTNYGYTF TGTGCCAGCAGCCAAGAGGGGGACACTAACTATGGCTACACCTTC
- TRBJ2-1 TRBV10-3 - CAISVGGNEQFF TGTGCCATCAGTGTTGGGGGGAATGAGCAGTTCTTC
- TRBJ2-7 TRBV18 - CASSPRWTESYEQYF TGTGCCAGCTCACCAAGGTGGACGGAATCCTACGAGCAGTACTTC
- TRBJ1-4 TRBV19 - CASSKTGGGEKLFF TGTGCCAGTAGTAAGACAGGAGGTGGAGAAAAACTGTTTTTT
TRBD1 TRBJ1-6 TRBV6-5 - CASSYSSRGGSPLHF TGTGCCAGCAGTTACTCAAGCAGGGGGGGTTCACCCCTCCACTTT
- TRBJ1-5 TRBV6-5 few CASSYRGQGQPQHF TGTGCCAGCAGTTACCGGGGTCAGGGACAGCCCCAGCATTTT
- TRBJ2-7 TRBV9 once CASSVGQGGRAQYF TGTGCCAGCAGCGTAGGCCAGGGCGGTAGAGCGCAGTACTTC
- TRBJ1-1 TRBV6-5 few CASSSIEAFF TGTGCCAGCAGTTCGATTGAAGCTTTCTTT
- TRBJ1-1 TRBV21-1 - CASSKYRSEAFF TGTGCCAGCAGCAAGTACAGGAGCGAAGCTTTCTTT
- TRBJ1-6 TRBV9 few CASSEELSNSPLHF TGTGCCAGCAGCGAGGAACTATCTAATTCACCCCTCCACTTT
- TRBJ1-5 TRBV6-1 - CASSDEGRGQPQHF TGTGCCAGCAGTGACGAGGGACGGGGTCAGCCCCAGCATTTT
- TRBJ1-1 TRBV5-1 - CASTLGLRTEAFF TGCGCCAGCACCCTGGGGCTGAGGACTGAAGCTTTCTTT
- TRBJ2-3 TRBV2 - CASRLNPLSTDTQYF TGTGCCAGCAGACTGAACCCTTTAAGCACAGATACGCAGTATTTT
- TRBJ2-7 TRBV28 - CASSLASGKYF TGTGCCAGCAGTTTAGCGAGTGGAAAGTACTTC
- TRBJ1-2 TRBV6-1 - CASSEALSVLNYGYTF TGTGCCAGCAGTGAAGCGCTGTCAGTTCTTAACTATGGCTACACCTTC
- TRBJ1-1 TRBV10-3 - CAISVGGENTEAFF TGTGCCATCAGTGTGGGAGGGGAGAACACTGAAGCTTTCTTT
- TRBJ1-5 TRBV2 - CASSAGTGGNQPQHF TGTGCCAGCAGTGCCGGGACGGGTGGCAATCAGCCCCAGCATTTT
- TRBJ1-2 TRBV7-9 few CASSLGPGYTF TGTGCCAGCAGCTTGGGTCCAGGCTACACCTTC
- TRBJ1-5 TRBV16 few CASSQSWDRYSNQPQHF TGTGCCAGCAGCCAATCTTGGGATAGGTATAGCAATCAGCCCCAGCATTTT
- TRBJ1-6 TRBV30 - CAWSTITDSPLHF TGTGCCTGGAGTACTATCACGGATTCACCCCTCCACTTT
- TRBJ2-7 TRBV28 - CASSTTGRADEQYF TGTGCCAGCAGTACAACAGGGAGAGCAGACGAGCAGTACTTC
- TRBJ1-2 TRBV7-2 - CASSLAPDYFYGYTF TGTGCCAGCAGCTTAGCTCCGGATTATTTCTATGGCTACACCTTC
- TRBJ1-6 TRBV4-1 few CASSQEAGLVDSYNSPLHF TGCGCCAGCAGCCAAGAGGCAGGGTTAGTGGATTCCTATAATTCACCCCTCCACTTT
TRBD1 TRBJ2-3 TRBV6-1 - CASHRGRTDTQYF TGTGCCAGCCACAGGGGACGCACAGATACGCAGTATTTT
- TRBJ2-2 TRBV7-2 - CASSLSGGNTGELFF TGTGCCAGCAGCTTAAGTGGGGGGAACACCGGGGAGCTGTTTTTT
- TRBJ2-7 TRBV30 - CALKDSSYEQYF TGTGCCCTCAAGGACAGCTCCTACGAGCAGTACTTC
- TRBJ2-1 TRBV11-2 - CASSLTGGGYNEQFF TGTGCCAGCAGCCTCACAGGGGGGGGCTACAATGAGCAGTTCTTC
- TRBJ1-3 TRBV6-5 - CASSYTSRPVGNTIYF TGTGCCAGCAGTTACACATCTCGGCCAGTCGGAAACACCATATATTTT
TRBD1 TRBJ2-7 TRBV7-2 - CASSTRQGPYEQYF TGTGCCAGCAGCACCCGACAGGGACCCTACGAGCAGTACTTC
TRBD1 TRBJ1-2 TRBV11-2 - CASSLARGLGYGYTF TGTGCCAGCAGCTTAGCAAGGGGGCTGGGCTATGGCTACACCTTC
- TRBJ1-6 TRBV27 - CASRAVGTNARNSPLHF TGTGCCAGCAGGGCGGTCGGAACCAACGCTAGGAATTCACCCCTCCACTTT
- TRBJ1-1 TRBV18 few CASSSDRQNTEAFF TGTGCCAGCTCCTCGGACAGACAGAACACTGAAGCTTTCTTT
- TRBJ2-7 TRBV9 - CASTPGTGSYEQYF TGTGCCAGCACCCCCGGAACAGGCAGCTACGAGCAGTACTTC
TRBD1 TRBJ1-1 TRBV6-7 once CASRRQGVNTEAFF TGTGCCAGCAGAAGACAGGGGGTGAACACTGAAGCTTTCTTT
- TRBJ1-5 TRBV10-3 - CAISEGEFVSNQPQHF TGTGCCATCAGTGAGGGTGAGTTCGTGAGCAATCAGCCCCAGCATTTT